The T cell receptor beta chain described here comes from a study of T cells expressing NK-cell markers (dated by TCRdb to the early 2020s). Study-level background: Eight or nine donors provided sorted CD3+CD56+NKG2C+, CD3+CD56+NKG2C- and CD3+CD56-NKG2C+ T-cell subsets, whose TCR beta-chain repertoires were profiled. The study sequenced eight donors, all healthy volunteers chosen at random: three men and five women. The libraries were sequenced on Illumina HiSeq 2000/2500, MiSeq or NextSeq, producing 2 x 150 bp reads. Of the eight sequenced donors, seven were found to be HCMV-seropositive and one was found to be HCMV-seronegative.

Sequencing instrument: Illumina HiSeq 2000. TCR beta cDNA libraries were prepared using 5'RACE template switching, which introduced a universal primer site and unique molecular identifiers. cDNA synthesis was primed from the TCR beta constant segment and was followed by two successive PCR amplification steps. Processing in the source paper ran as follows. Reads were demultiplexed and grouped by UMI with MIGEC, and clonotypes were assembled and quantified with MiTCR. Only TCR cDNA sequences supported by at least two reads were kept to exclude erroneous sequences. The tcR package was used for downstream repertoire analysis, and clonotypes were matched between fractions using CDR3 nucleotide sequence together with V segment. VDJmatch was used to annotate antigen specificity against VDJdb, with one amino acid substitution in CDR3 permitted. The reads underwent TCRdb reprocessing, giving one record for each CDR3 protein sequence and no DNA. V and J calls and clone size were set by TCRdb, not the authors. This sample's records show around 550,000 distinct CDR3 sequences. Around 4% of the sample lies in the top ten.

Concerning this clonotype: The antigen it binds to is not known.

A commercial ELISA kit detecting HCMV-specific IgG in serum was used to determine HCMV serostatus. Ficoll density gradient centrifugation was used to isolate peripheral blood mononuclear cells from blood. On the study overall, not on this receptor specifically: Whether the expanded NKG2C-expressing T cell clones were specific for HCMV antigens was left unclear. Those dominant clonotypes were again the most abundant among CD3+CD56-NKG2C+ cells in a few donors, at about 25-65%. In a handful of donors, the dominant CD3+CD56+NKG2C+ clonotypes ranked among the top 10 CD8+ clonotypes, making up roughly 1.0-7.0% of CD8+ T cells.

Counted from cysteine to phenylalanine, this CDR3 has 15 amino acids. The DNA sequence is not available. According to the germline V gene, CDR1 reads SGHTA and CDR2 reads FQGNSA. Source material: blood T cells: a sorted CD56 or NKG2C T cell subset, CD4+ or CD8+ T cells, or bulk PBMC T cells (not recorded which). The V and J genes are TRBV7-2 and TRBJ2-5. The TCR originated in a man aged 18 to 30 in good health. Donor details come from another sample of the same person, matched by shared clones. The encoded CDR3 is CASSPDLGLQETQYF.